The sequence of this TCR beta chain was determined in a study of T cell responses to AZD1222 COVID-19 vaccine. This CDR3 comprises 16 residues. Germline V CDR1 and CDR2: MDHEN, SYDVKM. V lost 2 bases and J 0 bases, leaving 8 bases between the germline ends. Findings and caveats of the study: Spike as a whole was targeted by vaccine-associated CD4 TCRs, dominant at 160-218 and 743-854. Baseline seropositivity occurred in only a handful of AZD1222 recipients. Repertoire samples came only from after the peak T cell response.

In regard to this clone: What it binds is not known.

Pooled together were second doses at about 4 or about 12 weeks. TCRdb keeps only in-frame clones here, not all; method: immunoSEQ multiplex PCR. The sample lists over 120,000 clones, 86% occurring once. Sequencing was performed on peripheral blood, taken 28 days after the second AZD1222 dose. The V call is TRBV28, the J call TRBJ1-6; D remains unclear. The clonotype was recovered from an adult who received the AZD1222 COVID-19 vaccine. CDR3 region: CASSLIKSSYNSPLHF. DNA of the CDR3: TGTGCCAGCAGTTTAATCAAATCCTCCTATAATTCACCCCTCCACTTT.